This entry features one T cell receptor (beta chain) sequence. Its antigen remains unknown. These data come from a study of T cells in pancreatic ductal adenocarcinoma. Study conclusions and caveats: Tumors hold more CD45RO+ effector T cells, which may bias toward lower diversity. Blood clonality (roughly 0.073) did not differ significantly from tumor (roughly 0.11). Tumor samples had fewer productive templates and approximately 8-fold fewer unique clonotypes than blood. The resected pancreatic cancer cohort was biased toward the minority with early-stage disease.

Generated by immunoSEQ multiplex PCR, the TCRdb table keeps only in-frame clones and is missing some. The top ten clones hold almost 0.95% of a sample with 15,000 to 20,000 clones, approximately 91% of them seen once. No neoadjuvant therapy was given to the selected pancreatic ductal adenocarcinoma patients before their surgery. The CDR3 length is 12 residues. CDR1 is MNHNS and CDR2 is SASEGT in the germline V gene. The V end lost 2 bases, the J end lost 3 bases, and 5 bases lay between the germline ends. The origin of this receptor is a human donor with pancreatic ductal adenocarcinoma. The V and J genes are TRBV6-1 and TRBJ2-7; D not resolved. Material: PBMCs. This CDR3 reads CASSEPGYEQYF. CDR3 DNA sequence: TGTGCCAGCAGTGAACCGGGCTACGAGCAGTACTTC.